The 28 T cell receptor beta chains below come from one sample, sequenced in a study of tumor-infiltrating lymphocytes in primary liver carcinoma. Total RNA amounting to roughly 450 ng was the source from which TCR beta cDNA was made with a constant-region primer. Slightly modified ARM-PCR with three nested multiplex PCR rounds yielded TCR beta libraries. Researchers ran the first two PCR rounds for roughly 11 cycles each with TRBV1-TRBV30 forward primers and a C-beta reverse primer. Using its own MiXCR run on the multiplex PCR reads, TCRdb lists one record per CDR3 protein. The table has 65,000 to 80,000 distinct CDR3 sequences, roughly 69% seen once. Co-extracting RNA and DNA was done with 20-30 mg of unsorted bulk tissue as input. Material for sequencing was liver tumor tissue from sampling region 4. Stated subset: tumor region T4, right-lateral pole. These receptor sequences come from a man aged 35-49 years with primary liver carcinoma and hepatitis B virus infection.

This clonotype was detected once. Mismatch with germline at one junction end may stem from a read error. The chain joins TRBV29-1 to TRBJ2-1; D is unclear. CDR1 and CDR2 from the germline V gene are SQVTM and ANQGSEA. The CDR3 is made up of 12 amino acids. The chain's CDR3 is CGVVRLWSEQFF. Here the CDR3 DNA reads TGCGGCGTTGTTAGGTTGTGGTCTGAGCAGTTCTTC.

This clonotype was recorded a few times. V and J are TRBV2 and TRBJ2-1; D might be TRBD1 (7 bases). Germline-derived CDR1 and CDR2 are SNHLY and FYNNEI. The CDR3 runs 14 residues. Trimming pared 8 bases from V and 4 bases from J, leaving 15 bases between. The CDR3 nucleotides are TGTGCCAGCCAGGGGGGCGGGGATTACAATGAGCAGTTCTTC. Translation gives CASQGGGDYNEQFF.

A note on this clonotype: One junction end disagrees with the germline gene, perhaps due to a read error. The rearrangement uses TRBV12-3 or TRBV12-4 and TRBJ2-7; tentative D call: TRBD2 (5 bases). The CDR3 extends over 12 amino acids. The CDR3 spells CAGSVLAYEQYF. CDR3 nucleotides: TGTGCCGGCAGTGTACTAGCCTACGAGCAGTACTTC.

Comment on this clonotype: A single base separates this from a much larger clone, so it may be a read error. V is TRBV6-5 and J is TRBJ2-1, with 7 positions matching TRBD1. The CDR3 spans 13 residues. Germline V CDR1 and CDR2: MNHEY, SVGAGI. Trimming removed 6 bases from V and 5 bases from J; junction bases left unmatched: 4. In DNA, the CDR3 is TGTGCCAGCAGCCTAACAGGGGACAATGAGCAGTTCTTC. The encoded protein is CASSLTGDNEQFF.

This chain connects TRBV6-2 or TRBV6-3 to TRBJ2-7; TRBD1 agrees at 12 bases. The germline V gene encodes CDR1 MNHEY and CDR2 SVGEGT. J gave up 7 bases and V 8 bases, and 9 bases lay outside the gene matches. The CDR3 length is 14 residues. CDR3 nucleotides: TGTGCCAGCGGTGGGGACAGGGGGCTCCAGGAGCAGTACTTC. It yields the protein CASGGDRGLQEQYF.

With respect to this clonotype: One junction end disagrees with the germline gene, perhaps due to a read error. The rearrangement uses TRBV11-1 and TRBJ2-1, with D possibly matching TRBD1 (5 bases). From germline, CDR1 is SGHAT and CDR2 FQDESV (reference sequence). The CDR3 consists of 14 residues. Here the CDR3 reads CTSSLYGASNEQFF. In DNA, the CDR3 is TGTACCAGCAGCTTATATGGGGCTAGCAATGAGCAGTTCTTC.

Worth noting for this clonotype: Compared with germline, one end of the junction differs, possibly owing to a read error. The rearrangement links TRBV11-2 to TRBJ2-5; perhaps D is TRBD1 or TRBD2 (6 bases each). CDR1 SGHAT and CDR2 FQNNGV come from the germline V gene. The CDR3 runs 17 residues. DNA for the CDR3: TGTGCCAGTAGCTTAGGTATCCTAGTGGGGGGACAAGAGACTCAGTACTTC. This translates into CASSLGILVGGQETQYF.

Points on this clonotype: This clone may be a read error of a much larger clone one base away. It is likely a read error, because the conserved phenylalanine at the end of the CDR3 is missing. V and J are TRBV7-9 and TRBJ1-1; D is unclear. V lost 5 bases to trimming and J lost 6 bases, with 13 bases between them. CDR1 and CDR2 (germline): SEHNR, FQNEAQ (reference sequence). The CDR3 has 13 amino acids. The DNA of the CDR3 is TGTGCCAGCAGCCCCGGAGGATCGGCTGAAGCTTTCTAT. Translating it yields CASSPGGSAEAFY.

On this clonotype itself: At one boundary the junction diverges from the germline segment, which might be a read error. The V call is TRBV5-1, the J call TRBJ2-5; D not resolved. Germline V gene lookup returns CDR1 SGHRS and CDR2 YFSETQ. This CDR3 comprises 16 residues. The CDR3 here is CASSPEQLLPQETKYF. CDR3 nucleotide sequence: TGCGCCAGCAGCCCCGAGCAACTCCTCCCCCAAGAGACCAAGTACTTC.

On this clonotype: The junction departs from germline at one end; a sequencing error may be responsible. This chain joins TRBV12-3 or TRBV12-4 and TRBJ2-7; D may be TRBD2 (5 bases). The CDR3 is made up of 14 amino acids. CDR3 bases: TGTGCCGGCAGTTCAGCGGACGGGCCCTACGAGCAGTACTTC. Its protein product is CAGSSADGPYEQYF.

This chain joins TRBV5-1 and TRBJ2-1; 8 bases are a match to TRBD2. The CDR3 is 16 residues long. Germline CDR1 and CDR2: SGHRS and YFSETQ. Trimming removed 4 bases from V and 4 bases from J; junction bases left unmatched: 10. The DNA of the CDR3 is TGCGCCAGCAGCACCCCAACTAGCGGAACTTACAATGAGCAGTTCTTC. This gives the protein CASSTPTSGTYNEQFF.

In regard to this clonotype: A much more abundant neighbour one base away suggests this may be a read error. V and J are TRBV6-1 and TRBJ2-3; tentative D call: TRBD2 (5 bases). Germline values: CDR1 MNHNS, CDR2 SASEGT. V was shortened by 10 bases and J by 8 bases, with 25 bases between the two germline ends. This CDR3 region has 15 residues. The CDR3 sequence is CANSDLPLAAGTQYF. CDR3 bases: TGTGCCAACAGCGATCTACCTCTAGCAGCAGGTACGCAGTATTTT.

Ten or more counts support this clonotype. The chain carries TRBV12-3 or TRBV12-4 and TRBJ2-2; D gene uncertain. Trimming stripped 6 bases from V and 2 bases from J, with 16 bases between. The CDR3 contains 16 residues. The chain's CDR3 is CASSEMSRLNTGELFF. As DNA, the CDR3 is TGTGCCAGCAGCGAAATGTCCCGCCTTAACACCGGGGAGCTGTTTTTT.

In regard to this clonotype: A much larger clone lies a single base off, so this may be a read error. The chain carries TRBV12-3 or TRBV12-4 and TRBJ2-7; D might be TRBD1 (6 bases). The CDR3 is 14 residues long. CDR3 sequence: CTSSLSRGSYEQYF. CDR3 nucleotide sequence: TGTACCAGCAGTTTGTCCAGGGGTTCCTACGAGCAGTACTTC.

This chain connects TRBV18 to TRBJ2-4, with 9 bases fitting TRBD2. Germline V gene data show CDR1 as KGHSH and CDR2 as LQKENI. Trimming removed 4 bases from V and 0 bases from J; junction bases left unmatched: 4. The CDR3 is 16 amino acids. The CDR3 is CASSRTSGLAKNIQYF. CDR3 nucleotides: TGTGCCAGCTCACGAACTAGCGGGTTAGCCAAAAACATTCAGTACTTC.

As to this clonotype: The junction and the germline gene differ at one end; a read error may be behind it. The chain couples TRBV6-5 to TRBJ2-7; 10 bases align to TRBD1. The CDR3 is 16 amino acids. Germline V gene sequence: CDR1 MNHEY, CDR2 SVGAGI. The CDR3, as DNA: TGTACCAGCCGTTACTCTAGGGACAGGGGCCTAGGGGAGCAGTACTTC. It is translated as CTSRYSRDRGLGEQYF.

The chain has TRBV6-1 and TRBJ2-3; D unclear. Germline CDR1 is MNHNS and CDR2 is SASEGT. The length of the CDR3 is 16 residues. The V gene lost 5 bases and the J gene lost 2 bases, with 17 bases spanning the gap. The CDR3 region has the DNA TGTGCCAGCAGTCAATTATCATGTTTAACCACAGATACGCAGTATTTT. Protein sequence: CASSQLSCLTTDTQYF.

This clonotype came up once. One end of the junction does not line up with germline, which may come from a read error. The J gene is TRBJ2-5, the V gene TRBV29-1; TRBD1 is a possible D gene (5 bases). This CDR3 contains 13 residues. Germline values: CDR1 SQVTM, CDR2 ANQGSEA. The CDR3 bases are TGCAGCTTTGGGCAGGGTTTGGAAGAGAACCAGTACTTC. Translation: CSFGQGLEENQYF.

The chain carries TRBV7-2 and TRBJ2-1, with D possibly TRBD1 on 6 matching bases. The CDR3 covers 15 residues. Looked up from germline, CDR1 is SGHTA and CDR2 is FQGNSA. V was pared by 3 bases and J by 4 bases, with 13 bases between. CDR3 nucleotides: TGTGCCAGCAGCTTGGCCGGGACAAGTTACAATGAGCAGTTCTTC. It specifies CASSLAGTSYNEQFF.

In regard to this clonotype: An end of the junction differs from the germline gene, which may be a read error. V usage is TRBV29-1 and J usage is TRBJ2-5, with D unclear. The CDR3 extends over 11 amino acids. Germline V lookup: CDR1 SQVTM, CDR2 ANQGSEA. CDR3 sequence reads: CSVGSRETQYF. The DNA for the CDR3 is TGCAGTGTTGGGTCCCGGGAGACCCAGTACTTC.

This chain joins TRBV9 and TRBJ2-5; 8 bases are a match to TRBD1. CDR3 length: 15 residues. After removal of 4 bases from V and 7 bases from J, the junction contained 12 bases not matched to a gene. The germline gives CDR1 SGDLS, CDR2 YYNGEE. CDR3 DNA sequence: TGTGCCAGCAGCCTTGTTGCAGGGGGCGGTGGGACCCAGTACTTC. Its translation is CASSLVAGGGGTQYF. The complete variable domain, with remaining parts taken from reference TRBV9 and TRBJ2-5, reads DSGVTQTPKHLITATGQRVTLRCSPRSGDLSVYWYQQSLDQGLQFLIQYYNGEERAKGNILERFSAQQFPDLHSELNLSSLELGDSALYFCASSLVAGGGGTQYFGPGTRLLVL.

This clonotype was counted many times. This chain connects TRBV7-8 to TRBJ2-1, with TRBD1 as a possible D gene (7 bases). The CDR3 consists of 14 residues. With 8 bases removed from V and 8 bases from J, the gap between germline ends came to 19 bases. From germline, CDR1 is SGHVS and CDR2 FQNEAQ. In nucleotides, the CDR3 is TGTGCCAGCGGCGGGACAGACTGGGGCCATGAGCAGTTCTTC. As protein: CASGGTDWGHEQFF.

This clonotype was seen only once. The conserved phenylalanine or tryptophan is not found at the CDR3 terminus, so this likely reflects a read error. The chain recombines TRBV11-2 with TRBJ1-6; the D is unclear. Germline V gene data show CDR1 as SGHAT and CDR2 as FQNNGV. The CDR3 spans 16 residues. CDR3 sequence: CVSSPRAGLLNSPLHL. CDR3 coding DNA: TGTGTGAGCAGCCCCCGGGCAGGCTTACTTAATTCACCCCTCCACCTT.

Of note for this clonotype: At one end the junction does not follow the germline gene, possibly because of a read error. CDR3 protein: CVWSEAGSASNQPQYF. In nucleotides, the CDR3 is TGTGTCTGGAGTGAAGCCGGGTCAGCTAGCAATCAGCCCCAGTATTTT. This chain joins TRBV30 and TRBJ1-5; TRBD2 might be the D (5 bases). The DNA end is more similar to TRBJ2-3, so the J call may be wrong. This CDR3 is built from 16 residues. Germline lookup yields CDR1 GTSNPN and CDR2 SVGIG (reference sequence).

The rearrangement joins TRBV6-5 to TRBJ2-7, with D perhaps matching TRBD2 (6 bases). CDR1 MNHEY and CDR2 SVGAGI come from the germline V gene. The CDR3 length is 13 residues. The CDR3 region is CAGSRDLTYEQYF. The CDR3 DNA follows: TGTGCAGGCAGTCGGGACTTAACCTACGAGCAGTACTTC.

About this clonotype itself: The germline gene is not matched at one end of the junction; a read error may be the cause. This chain joins TRBV20-1 and TRBJ2-1; the match to TRBD2 covers 8 bases. The CDR3 runs to 14 residues. CDR1 is DFQATT, CDR2 SNEGSKA, per germline (reference sequence). CDR3 sequence (DNA): TGCAGAGCCCCATATAGCGGGAACCCCCATGAGCAGTCCTTC. Its translation: CRAPYSGNPHEQSF.

This clonotype was counted between two and nine times. A much larger clone sits a single nucleotide away, making a read error possible. This chain joins TRBV5-1 and TRBJ2-7; D uncertain. Germline V lookup: CDR1 SGHRS, CDR2 YFSETQ. Trimming removed 1 base from V and 6 bases from J, with 14 bases in between. The CDR3 is made up of 14 amino acids. The CDR3 bases are TGCGCCAGCAGCTTGCTCACAAATACCTGCGAGCAGTACTTC. Its protein product is CASSLLTNTCEQYF.

Details on this clonotype: The conserved phenylalanine or tryptophan normally closing the CDR3 is absent here, so this likely arose from a read error. V gene TRBV11-2 combines with J gene TRBJ2-7; tentatively, D is TRBD2 (5 bases). V was shortened by 7 bases and J by 3 bases, with 19 bases between the two germline ends. CDR1 is SGHAT, CDR2 FQNNGV, per germline. The CDR3 runs to 15 residues. The CDR3 nucleotides read TGTGCCAGCACCCACTTGGAAGCGGCGCACTACGAGCAGTACTAC. This gives the protein CASTHLEAAHYEQYY.